Sequencing of this T cell receptor beta chain was carried out in a study of T-cell reconstitution after alpha-beta-depleted transplantation in children. Findings and limits, study-wide: Certain patients had high TCRbeta diversity at day 60, and it came from recipient T cells and thymic progenitors that survived. It was newly produced T cells that mostly accounted for T-cell counts and diversity one year after transplant. Expanded graft clones numbering several hundred reportedly gave rise to alpha-beta T cells about two months after transplant.

With respect to this clonotype: Its antigen is undetermined.

Germline CDR1 and CDR2: SNHLY and FYNNEI. V was shortened by 8 bases and J by 4 bases, with 18 bases between the two germline ends. The CDR3 sequence is 15 residues long. Molecular barcoding with unique molecular identifiers was used for the TCRbeta library. TCRdb called the PCR reads again in MiXCR, with one record for every CDR3 protein. This table has 90,000 to 130,000 distinct CDR3 sequences, approximately 10% appearing once. This clonotype was obtained from a boy aged 2 to 10 with acute lymphoblastic leukemia, due to receive a stem cell transplant. The chain has TRBV2 and TRBJ1-5; the D gene is possibly TRBD1 (6 bases). The source material was PBMCs, sampled before TCRalphabeta/CD19-depleted stem cell transplant. The CDR3 protein is CASGVDRLPNQPQHF. For the CDR3, the DNA is TGTGCCAGCGGCGTGGACAGACTCCCGAATCAGCCCCAGCATTTT.